What follows describes a single T cell receptor (beta chain). The antigen is undetermined. The sample is drawn from a study of neoadjuvant anti-PD-1 for oral cavity cancer. Germline trimming cut 6 bases from V and 3 bases from J; bases unmatched to any gene: 12. There are 15 residues in the CDR3. CDR1 and CDR2 (germline): SQVTM, ANQGSEA. The repertoire was sequenced with immunoSEQ multiplex PCR; TCRdb's copy has only in-frame clones and lacks some. The sample records roughly 36,000 clones, more than 35% being singletons. Overall study results and limits: Treg/Th17 ratio rose with pretreatment blood and fell with post-treatment tumor TCRbeta clonality.

The time point: after neoadjuvant nivolumab, at surgical resection. The sequenced sample was tumor tissue, obtained after nivolumab (anti-PD-1) treatment. V is TRBV29-1 and J is TRBJ1-1; 8 bases agree with TRBD1. The TCR comes from a person aged 35-80 years with oral cavity squamous cell carcinoma. CDR3 nucleotide sequence: TGCAGCGTGCGACGGACAGGGTCGTTGGACACTGAAGCTTTCTTT. Its protein product is CSVRRTGSLDTEAFF.